This T cell receptor beta chain was profiled in a study of cytomegalovirus exposure and HLA in healthy donors. As for the study in general: Around 77% of 300 to 450 genotyped donors fell in the Caucasian-associated ancestry cluster.

This CDR3 is 14 amino acids long. V lost 3 bases and J lost 0, with 8 bases in between. The V gene's germline CDR1 is LNHDA and CDR2 SQIVND (reference sequence). A word on this clone: Its specificity is unknown.

Whole-study findings and limits: Trimming of TCR beta V- and J-genes showed a link, identified in a later analysis, to a missense DCLRE1C variant.

13 Jbeta primers and 60 Vbeta primers were used for the PCR. Per the original methods: The count from a later analysis was some 81 million unique TCR beta chains, some 12 million of them shared. TCRdb's table, derived via immunoSEQ multiplex PCR, lists solely in-frame clones and lacks some. The V and J calls and clone size were taken over from that table, and D and trimming were inferred from the DNA. This table has 200,000 or so clones, around four fifths appearing once. The J gene is TRBJ1-1, the V gene TRBV19; D is perhaps TRBD1 (6 bases). This sequence was found in a woman aged 45-60 years in good health and CMV-seropositive. Sequenced input: PBMCs. The chain's CDR3 is CASSIGQLNTEAFF. CDR3 bases: TGTGCCAGTAGTATCGGACAGTTGAACACTGAAGCTTTCTTT.